The clone carrying this T cell receptor (beta chain) has only a few counts. What it recognizes is unknown. These data originate in a study of cytomegalovirus exposure and HLA in healthy donors. Overall study: Among over 300 genotyped donors, 65% to 90% fell in the Caucasian-associated ancestry cluster.

The PCR ran on 60 Vbeta and 13 Jbeta primers. This table comes from immunoSEQ multiplex PCR, and its TCRdb copy is limited to in-frame clones, with some not included. This table holds 110,000 to 150,000 clones, around 80% found once. Points from the study as a whole: TCR beta chain V- and J-gene trimming was linked, in a later analysis, to a missense variant in DCLRE1C.

This CDR3 has 16 amino acids. The junction had 7 bases not matched to a gene; V was cut back by 0 bases and J by 6 bases. The germline V gene encodes CDR1 SGHDT and CDR2 YYEEEE. The chain joins TRBV5-6 to TRBJ2-2, with 8 bases identical to TRBD1. Sequenced: PBMCs. The clonotype comes from a man aged 25 to 45 in good health and CMV-seronegative. The CDR3 DNA reads as TGTGCCAGCAGCTTGGCCGGGACAGGTCTTCCCGGGGAGCTGTTTTTT. Encoded protein: CASSLAGTGLPGELFF.